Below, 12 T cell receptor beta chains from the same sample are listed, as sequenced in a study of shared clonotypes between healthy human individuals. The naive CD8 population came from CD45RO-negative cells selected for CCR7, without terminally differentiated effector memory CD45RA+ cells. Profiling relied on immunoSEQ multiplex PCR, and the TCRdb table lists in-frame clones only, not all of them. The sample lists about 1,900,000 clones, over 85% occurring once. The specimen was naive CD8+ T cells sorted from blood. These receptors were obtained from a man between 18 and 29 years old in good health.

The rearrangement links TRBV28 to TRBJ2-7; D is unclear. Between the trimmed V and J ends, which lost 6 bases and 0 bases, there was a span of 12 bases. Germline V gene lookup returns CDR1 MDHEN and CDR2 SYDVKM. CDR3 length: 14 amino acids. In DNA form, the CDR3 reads TGTGCCAGCAGCCCCTGGGGAAACTCCTACGAGCAGTACTTC. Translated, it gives CASSPWGNSYEQYF. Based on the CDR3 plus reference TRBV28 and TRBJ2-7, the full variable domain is DVKVTQSSRYLVKRTGEKVFLECVQDMDHENMFWYRQDPGLGLRLIYFSYDVKMKEKGDIPEGYSVSREKKERFSLILESASTNQTSMYLCASSPWGNSYEQYFGPGTRLTVT.

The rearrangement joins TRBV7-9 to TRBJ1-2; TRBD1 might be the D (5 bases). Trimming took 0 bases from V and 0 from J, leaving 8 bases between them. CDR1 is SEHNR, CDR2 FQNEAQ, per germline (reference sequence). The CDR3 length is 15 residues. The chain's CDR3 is CASSLAGPSNYGYTF. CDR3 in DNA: TGTGCCAGCAGCTTAGCGGGACCGTCTAACTATGGCTACACCTTC.

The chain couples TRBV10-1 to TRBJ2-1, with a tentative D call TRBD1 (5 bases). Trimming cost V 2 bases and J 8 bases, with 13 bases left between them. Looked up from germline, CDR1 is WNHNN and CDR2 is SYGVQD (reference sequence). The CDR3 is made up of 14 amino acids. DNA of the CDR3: TGCGCCAGCAGTGAGGCAGGGTATGGAGATGAGCAGTTCTTC. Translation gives CASSEAGYGDEQFF.

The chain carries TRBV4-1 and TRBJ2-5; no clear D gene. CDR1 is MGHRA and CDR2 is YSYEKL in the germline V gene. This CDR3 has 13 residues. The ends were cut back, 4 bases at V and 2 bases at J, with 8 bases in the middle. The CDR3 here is CASSLRRQETQYF. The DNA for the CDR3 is TGCGCCAGCAGCCTTAGGCGTCAAGAGACCCAGTACTTC.

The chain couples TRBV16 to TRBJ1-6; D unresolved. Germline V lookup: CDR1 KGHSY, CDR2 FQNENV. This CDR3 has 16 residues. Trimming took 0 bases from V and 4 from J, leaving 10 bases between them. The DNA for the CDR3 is TGTGCCAGCAGCCAATCGCCCGGGTTATATAATTCACCCCTCCACTTT. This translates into CASSQSPGLYNSPLHF.

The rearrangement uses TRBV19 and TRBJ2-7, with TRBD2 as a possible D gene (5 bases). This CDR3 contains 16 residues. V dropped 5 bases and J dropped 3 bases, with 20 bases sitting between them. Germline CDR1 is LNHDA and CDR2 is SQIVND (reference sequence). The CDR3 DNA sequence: TGTGCCAGTAGTCCCCCCGGTTGGAGCGGACTCTACGAGCAGTACTTC. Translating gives CASSPPGWSGLYEQYF.

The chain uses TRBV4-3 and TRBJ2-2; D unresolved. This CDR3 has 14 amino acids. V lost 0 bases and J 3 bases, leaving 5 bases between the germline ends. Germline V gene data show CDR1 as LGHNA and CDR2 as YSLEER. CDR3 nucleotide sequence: TGCGCCAGCAGCCAAGAGTTTTACACCGGGGAGCTGTTTTTT. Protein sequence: CASSQEFYTGELFF.

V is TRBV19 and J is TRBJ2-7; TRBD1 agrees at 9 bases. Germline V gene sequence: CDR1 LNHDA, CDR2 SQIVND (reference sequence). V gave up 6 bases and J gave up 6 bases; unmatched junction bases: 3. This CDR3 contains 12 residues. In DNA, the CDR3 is TGTGCCAGTAGGGACAGGGGACGCGAGCAGTACTTC. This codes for CASRDRGREQYF.

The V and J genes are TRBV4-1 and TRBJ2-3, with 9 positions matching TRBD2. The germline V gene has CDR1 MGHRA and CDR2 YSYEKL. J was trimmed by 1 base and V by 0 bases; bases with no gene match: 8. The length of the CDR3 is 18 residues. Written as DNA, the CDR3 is TGCGCCAGCAGCCAAGATCGAAGCGGGAGGAGGGGCACAGATACGCAGTATTTT. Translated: CASSQDRSGRRGTDTQYF.

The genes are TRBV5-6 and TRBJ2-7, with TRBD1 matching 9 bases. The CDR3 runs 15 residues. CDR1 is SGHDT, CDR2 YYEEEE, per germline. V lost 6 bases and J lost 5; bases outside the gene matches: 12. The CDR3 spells CASNTGGTGQDEQYF. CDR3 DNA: TGTGCCAGCAACACAGGGGGGACAGGGCAGGACGAGCAGTACTTC.

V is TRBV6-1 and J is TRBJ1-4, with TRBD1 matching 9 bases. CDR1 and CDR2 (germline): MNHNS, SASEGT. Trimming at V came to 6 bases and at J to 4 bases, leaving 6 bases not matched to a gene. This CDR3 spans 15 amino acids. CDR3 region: CASSEGDRVNEKLFF. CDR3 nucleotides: TGTGCCAGCAGCGAGGGGGACAGGGTTAATGAAAAACTGTTTTTT.

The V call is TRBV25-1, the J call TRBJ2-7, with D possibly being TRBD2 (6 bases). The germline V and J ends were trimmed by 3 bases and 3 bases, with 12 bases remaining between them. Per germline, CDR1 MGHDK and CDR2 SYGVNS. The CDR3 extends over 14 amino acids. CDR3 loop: CASSEEGRFYEQYF. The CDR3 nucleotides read TGTGCCAGCAGTGAGGAGGGACGGTTCTACGAGCAGTACTTC.